This T cell receptor beta chain was documented in a study of T cell responses to AZD1222 COVID-19 vaccine. Background on the study: The analysis combined second doses at about 4 or about 12 weeks.

This clone was detected only a few times. Its antigen is undetermined. Generated by immunoSEQ multiplex PCR, the TCRdb table keeps only in-frame clones and is missing some. The profile shows 170,000 or so clones, around nine tenths of them singletons. Findings of the study overall: The repertoires were collected only after the peak T cell response. There were mostly white British donors and more females than males, and clonal diversity was possibly underestimated. CD4 TCRs associated with vaccination spanned spike, dominating at 160-218 and 743-854.

Trimming cost V 0 bases and J 6 bases, with 9 bases left between them. This CDR3 has 13 amino acids. Germline CDR1 is SGHKS and CDR2 is YYEKEE (reference sequence). This sequence was found in an adult in good health. Sample: peripheral blood, taken on day 0 of AZD1222 vaccination. This rearrangement joins TRBV5-5 to TRBJ1-1; D is possibly TRBD1 (5 bases). CDR3 sequence: CASSLARVAEAFF. DNA of the CDR3: TGTGCCAGCAGCTTGGCCAGGGTGGCTGAAGCTTTCTTT.